The clone carrying this T cell receptor beta chain was observed at least ten times. The antigen remains undetermined. This sample was taken from a study of breast tumors, draining lymph nodes, adjacent tissues. Findings and limits, study-wide: Compared with basal-like, luminal-like tumors shared significantly more repertoire with nontumor tissue. Compared with lymph nodes, tumors were less diverse; compared with nontumor tissue, more. Findings are consistent with lymph node origin and intratumoral expansion of most tumor T cells.

CDR3 length: 15 amino acids. V lost 0 bases to trimming and J lost 2 bases; unmatched junction nucleotides: 2. TCRdb re-derived calls from the multiplex PCR reads in MiXCR, one entry per CDR3 protein. The table lists approximately 210,000 distinct CDR3 sequences, 32% of them singletons. Axillary draining lymph nodes of breast cancer patients supplied the node samples. The J gene is TRBJ2-7, the V gene TRBV12-3 or TRBV12-4, with TRBD2 matching 9 bases. This receptor was taken from a female donor with breast cancer. Some clones in this sample may be carry-over from other donors' samples. Sequenced material: axillary lymph node tissue. The CDR3 coding sequence is TGTGCCAGCAGTTTAGCCCCTAGCGGGGCCTACGAGCAGTACTTC. The encoded protein is CASSLAPSGAYEQYF.